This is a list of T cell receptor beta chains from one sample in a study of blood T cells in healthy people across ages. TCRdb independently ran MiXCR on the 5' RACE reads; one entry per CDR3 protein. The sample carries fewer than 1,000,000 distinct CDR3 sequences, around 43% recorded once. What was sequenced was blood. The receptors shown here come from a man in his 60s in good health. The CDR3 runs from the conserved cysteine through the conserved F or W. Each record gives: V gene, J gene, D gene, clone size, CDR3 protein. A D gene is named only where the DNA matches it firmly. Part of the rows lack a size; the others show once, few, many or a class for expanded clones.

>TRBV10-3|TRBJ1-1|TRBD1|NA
CAIGRQGMGYAEAFF
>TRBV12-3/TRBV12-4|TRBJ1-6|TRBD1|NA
CASSQQGPYSPLHF
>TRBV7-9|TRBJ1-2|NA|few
CASSQGGGDGYTF
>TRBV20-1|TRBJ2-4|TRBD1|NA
CNARRQTGGLAKNIQYF
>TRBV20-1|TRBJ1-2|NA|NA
CSARAGGGSGGYTF
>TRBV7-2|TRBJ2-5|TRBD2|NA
CASSLVSSGGAWETQYF
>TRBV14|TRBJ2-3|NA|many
CASSQIDTQYF
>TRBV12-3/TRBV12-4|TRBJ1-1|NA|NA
CASSFIANTEAFF
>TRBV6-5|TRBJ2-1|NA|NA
CASSYRGAGVNEQFF
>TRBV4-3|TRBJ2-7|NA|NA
CASSQETQAGSRSYEQYF
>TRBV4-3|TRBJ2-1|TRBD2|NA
CASSQGPSGGASETQFF
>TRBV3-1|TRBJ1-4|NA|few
CASSHPGGAATNEKLFF
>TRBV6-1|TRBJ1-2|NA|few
CASSDAGQGQGYTF
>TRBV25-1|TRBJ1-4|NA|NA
CASSELDNHNEKLFF
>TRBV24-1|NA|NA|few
CATSDLENVEQYF
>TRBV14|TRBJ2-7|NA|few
CASSQATAPYEQYF
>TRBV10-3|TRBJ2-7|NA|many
CAISESWQGSYEQYF
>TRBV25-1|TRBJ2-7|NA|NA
CASSEYTGTDEQYF
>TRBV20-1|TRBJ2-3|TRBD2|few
CSAGLAGNTDTQYF
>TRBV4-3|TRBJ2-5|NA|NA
CASSQETGRSGETQYF
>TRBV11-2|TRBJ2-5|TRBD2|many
CASSWTERDYPQYF
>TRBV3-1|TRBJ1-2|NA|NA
CASSQNRAAGYGYTF
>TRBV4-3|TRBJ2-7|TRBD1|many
CASSRTGASYEQYF
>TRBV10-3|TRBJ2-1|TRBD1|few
CAIRASPGQGLLDEQFF
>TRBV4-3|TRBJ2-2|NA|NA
CASSQWQATGELFF
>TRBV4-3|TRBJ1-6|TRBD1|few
CASSQEPGGNNSPLHF
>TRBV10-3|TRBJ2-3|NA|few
CAISESHSAYSTDTQYF
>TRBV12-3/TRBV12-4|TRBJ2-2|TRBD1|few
CASSFQQGVSGELFF
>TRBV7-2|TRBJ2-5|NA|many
CASSLKGIPRRQETQYF
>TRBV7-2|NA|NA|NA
CASSRNRAGGTQYF
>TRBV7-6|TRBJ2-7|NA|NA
CASSLESGAGEQYF
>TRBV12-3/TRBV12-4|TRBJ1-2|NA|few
CASSLGPPSYGYTF
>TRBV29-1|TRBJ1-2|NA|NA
CSVPLGQDGYGYTF
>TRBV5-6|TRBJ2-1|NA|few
CASSLAGEQEIFNEQFF
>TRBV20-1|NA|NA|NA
CSASGESDYNEQYF